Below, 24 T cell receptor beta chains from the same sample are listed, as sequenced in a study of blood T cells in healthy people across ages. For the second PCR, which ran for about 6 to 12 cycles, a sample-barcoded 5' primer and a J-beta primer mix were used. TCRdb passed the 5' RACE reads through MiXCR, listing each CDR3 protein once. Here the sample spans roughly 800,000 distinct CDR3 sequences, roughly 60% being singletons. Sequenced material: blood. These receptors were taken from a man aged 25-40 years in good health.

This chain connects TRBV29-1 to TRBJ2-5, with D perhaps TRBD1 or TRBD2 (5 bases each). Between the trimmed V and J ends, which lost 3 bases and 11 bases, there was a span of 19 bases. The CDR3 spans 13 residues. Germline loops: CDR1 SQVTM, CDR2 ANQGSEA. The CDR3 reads CSVDRRDGNEQYF. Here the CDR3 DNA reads TGCAGCGTTGACCGCAGGGACGGCAATGAGCAGTACTTC.

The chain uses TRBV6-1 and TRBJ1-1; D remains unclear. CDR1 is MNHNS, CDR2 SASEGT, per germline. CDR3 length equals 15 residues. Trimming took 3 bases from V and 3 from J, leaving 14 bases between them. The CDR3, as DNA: TGTGCCAGCAGTGAGTACCCCGACCGAGACACTGAAGCTTTCTTT. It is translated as CASSEYPDRDTEAFF.

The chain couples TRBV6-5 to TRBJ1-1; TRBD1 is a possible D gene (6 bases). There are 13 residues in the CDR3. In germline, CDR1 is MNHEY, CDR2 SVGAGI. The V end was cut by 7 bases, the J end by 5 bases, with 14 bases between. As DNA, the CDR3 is TGTGCCAGCAATTCAGGGGTGCGTACTGAAGCTTTCTTT. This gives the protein CASNSGVRTEAFF.

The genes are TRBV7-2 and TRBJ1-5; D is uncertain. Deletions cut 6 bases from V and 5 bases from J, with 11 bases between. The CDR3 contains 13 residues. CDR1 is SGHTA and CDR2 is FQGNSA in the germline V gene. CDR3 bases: TGTGCCAGCAGTTCCCCAGACGATCAGCCCCAGCATTTT. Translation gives CASSSPDDQPQHF. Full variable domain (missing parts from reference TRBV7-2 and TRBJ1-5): GAGVSQSPSNKVTEKGKDVELRCDPISGHTALYWYRQSLGQGLEFLIYFQGNSAPDKSGLPSDRFSAERTGGSVSTLTIQRTQQEDSAVYLCASSSPDDQPQHFGDGTRLSIL.

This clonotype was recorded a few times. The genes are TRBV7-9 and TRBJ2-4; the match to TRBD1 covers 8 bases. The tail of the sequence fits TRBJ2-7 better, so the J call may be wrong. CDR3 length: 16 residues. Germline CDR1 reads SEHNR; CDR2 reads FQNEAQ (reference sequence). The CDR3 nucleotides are TGTGCCAGCAGCCCCATTGACAGGGGCCCACAGGACGAGCAGTACTTC. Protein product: CASSPIDRGPQDEQYF.

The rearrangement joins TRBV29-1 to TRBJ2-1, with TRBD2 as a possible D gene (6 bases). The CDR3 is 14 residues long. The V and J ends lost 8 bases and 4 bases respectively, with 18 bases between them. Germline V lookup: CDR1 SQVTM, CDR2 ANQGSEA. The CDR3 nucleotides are TGCAGCTGCGTCACCGGGACTGGGTACAATGAGCAGTTCTTC. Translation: CSCVTGTGYNEQFF.

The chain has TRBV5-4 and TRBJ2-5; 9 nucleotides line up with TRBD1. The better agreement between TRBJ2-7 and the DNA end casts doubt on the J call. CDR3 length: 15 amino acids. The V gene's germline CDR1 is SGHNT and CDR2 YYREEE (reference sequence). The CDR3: CASSLEGTGYHEQYF. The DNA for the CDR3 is TGTGCCAGCAGCTTGGAGGGGACAGGGTACCACGAGCAGTACTTC.

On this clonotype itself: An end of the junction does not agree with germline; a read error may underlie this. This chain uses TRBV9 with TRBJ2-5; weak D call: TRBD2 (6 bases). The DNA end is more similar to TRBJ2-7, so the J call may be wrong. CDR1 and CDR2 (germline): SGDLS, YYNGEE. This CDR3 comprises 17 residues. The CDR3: CANSVASGGANLYEQYF. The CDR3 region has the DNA TGTGCCAACAGCGTAGCTTCCGGGGGAGCTAACCTCTACGAGCAGTACTTC.

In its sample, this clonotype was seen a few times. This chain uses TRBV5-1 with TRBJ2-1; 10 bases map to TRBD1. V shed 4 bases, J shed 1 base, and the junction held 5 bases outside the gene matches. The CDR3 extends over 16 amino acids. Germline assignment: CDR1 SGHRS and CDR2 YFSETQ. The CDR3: CASSRGQGWSYNEQFF. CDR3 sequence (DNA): TGCGCCAGCAGCAGGGGACAGGGGTGGTCCTACAATGAGCAGTTCTTC. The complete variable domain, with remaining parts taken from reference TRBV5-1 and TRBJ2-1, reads KAGVTQTPRYLIKTRGQQVTLSCSPISGHRSVSWYQQTPGQGLQFLFEYFSETQRNKGNFPGRFSGRQFSNSRSEMNVSTLELGDSALYLCASSRGQGWSYNEQFFGPGTRLTVL.

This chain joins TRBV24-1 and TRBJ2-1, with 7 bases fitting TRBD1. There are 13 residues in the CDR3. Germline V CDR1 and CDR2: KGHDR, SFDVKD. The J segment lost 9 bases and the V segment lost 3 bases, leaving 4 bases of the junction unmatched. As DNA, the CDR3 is TGTGCCACCAGTGATACCGCAGGGGGTGAGCAGTTCTTC. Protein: CATSDTAGGEQFF.

Here the CDR3 DNA reads TGTGCCAGCAGCCGACTTGGGACTAGCGGAGAGACCCAGTACTTC. It specifies CASSRLGTSGETQYF. The gene calls are TRBV7-2 and TRBJ2-5; 11 bases are shared with TRBD2. The trim removed 5 bases at V and 4 bases at J, leaving 6 bases unmatched. Germline loops: CDR1 SGHTA, CDR2 FQGNSA. The CDR3 covers 15 residues.

CDR3 protein: CASSYSGTGRYKNIQYF. The CDR3 region has the DNA TGTGCCAGCAGTTACTCCGGGACAGGGCGATACAAAAACATTCAGTACTTC. This sequence joins TRBV6-5 and TRBJ2-5; TRBD1 matches 9 bases. The tail of the sequence fits TRBJ2-4 better, so the J call may be wrong. The CDR3 extends over 17 amino acids. Germline V CDR1 and CDR2: MNHEY, SVGAGI.

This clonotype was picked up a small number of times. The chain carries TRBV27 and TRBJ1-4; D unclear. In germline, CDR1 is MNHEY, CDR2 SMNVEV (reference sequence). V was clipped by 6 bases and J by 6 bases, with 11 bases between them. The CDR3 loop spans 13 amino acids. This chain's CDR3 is CASRNIGHEKLFF. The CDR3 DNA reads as TGTGCCAGCAGAAACATCGGGCATGAAAAACTGTTTTTT.

CDR3 region: CSVGGRGSYGYTF. Here the CDR3 DNA reads TGCAGCGTCGGGGGAAGGGGGTCTTATGGCTACACCTTC. The chain uses TRBV29-1 and TRBJ1-2; perhaps TRBD1 as D (6 bases). V was clipped by 6 bases and J by 5 bases, with 16 bases between them. The CDR3 is 13 amino acids. The germline CDR1 and CDR2 sequences are SQVTM and ANQGSEA.

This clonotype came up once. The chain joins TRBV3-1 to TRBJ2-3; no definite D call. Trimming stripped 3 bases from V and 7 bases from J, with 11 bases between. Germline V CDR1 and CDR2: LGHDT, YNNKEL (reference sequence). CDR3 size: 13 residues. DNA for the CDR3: TGTGCCAGCAGCCAGTCCGACACGAATACGCAGTATTTT. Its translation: CASSQSDTNTQYF.

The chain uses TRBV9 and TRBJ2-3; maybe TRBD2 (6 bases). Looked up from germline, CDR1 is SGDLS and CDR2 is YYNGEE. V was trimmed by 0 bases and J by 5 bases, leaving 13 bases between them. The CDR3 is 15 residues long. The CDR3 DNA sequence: TGTGCCAGCAGCGTAGGGGACTCCAGGATAGATACGCAGTATTTT. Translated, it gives CASSVGDSRIDTQYF.

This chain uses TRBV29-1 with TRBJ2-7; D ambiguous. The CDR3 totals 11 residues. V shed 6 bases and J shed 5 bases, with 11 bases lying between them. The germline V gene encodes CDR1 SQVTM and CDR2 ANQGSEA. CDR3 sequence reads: CSVGNFNEQYF. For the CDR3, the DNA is TGCAGCGTCGGAAACTTTAACGAGCAGTACTTC.

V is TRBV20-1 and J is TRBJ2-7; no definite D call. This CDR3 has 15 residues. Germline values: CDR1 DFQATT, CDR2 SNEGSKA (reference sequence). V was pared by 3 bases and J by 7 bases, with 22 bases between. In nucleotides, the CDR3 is TGCAGTGCTAGTAATCACCAACAAGGGAACAATGAGCAGTACTTC. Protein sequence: CSASNHQQGNNEQYF.

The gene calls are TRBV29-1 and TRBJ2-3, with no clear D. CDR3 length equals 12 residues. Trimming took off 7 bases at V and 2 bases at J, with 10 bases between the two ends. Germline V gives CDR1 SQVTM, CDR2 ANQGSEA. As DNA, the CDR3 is TGCAGCGCCGACCAGGTCACAGATACGCAGTATTTT. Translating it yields CSADQVTDTQYF.

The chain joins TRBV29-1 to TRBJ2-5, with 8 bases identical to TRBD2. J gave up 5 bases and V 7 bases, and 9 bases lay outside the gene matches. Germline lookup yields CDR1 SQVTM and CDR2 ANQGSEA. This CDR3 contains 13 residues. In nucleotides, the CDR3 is TGCAGCGCCGGGAGGGGATTACAGGAGACCCAGTACTTC. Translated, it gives CSAGRGLQETQYF.

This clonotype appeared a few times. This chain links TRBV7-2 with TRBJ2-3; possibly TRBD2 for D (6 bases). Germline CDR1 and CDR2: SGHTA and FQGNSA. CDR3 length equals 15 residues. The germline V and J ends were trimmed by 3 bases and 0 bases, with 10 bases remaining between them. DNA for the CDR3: TGTGCCAGCAGCTTGGCGGGACTGAGCACAGATACGCAGTATTTT. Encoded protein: CASSLAGLSTDTQYF.

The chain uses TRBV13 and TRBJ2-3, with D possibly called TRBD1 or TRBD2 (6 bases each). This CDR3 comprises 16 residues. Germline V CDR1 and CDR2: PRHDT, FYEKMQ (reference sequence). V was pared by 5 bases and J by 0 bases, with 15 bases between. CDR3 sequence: CASSLWRGESTDTQYF. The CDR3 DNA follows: TGTGCCAGCAGCCTCTGGAGGGGGGAAAGCACAGATACGCAGTATTTT.

CDR3 coding DNA: TGCGCCGGGACAGGGGGCGATAACCTCTATGGCTACACCTTC. This gives the protein CAGTGGDNLYGYTF. The rearrangement links TRBV10-1 to TRBJ1-2; 12 bases match TRBD1. Germline V gives CDR1 WNHNN, CDR2 SYGVQD (reference sequence). The CDR3 has 14 amino acids. V lost 11 bases and J lost 4; bases outside the gene matches: 8.

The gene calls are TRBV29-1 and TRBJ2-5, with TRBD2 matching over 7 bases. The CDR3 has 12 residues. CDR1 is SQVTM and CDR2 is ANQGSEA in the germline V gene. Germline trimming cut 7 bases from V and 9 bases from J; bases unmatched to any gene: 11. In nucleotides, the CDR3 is TGCAGCGGGAACCAGGTCCGGGGGGCCCAGTACTTC. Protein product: CSGNQVRGAQYF.